This entry lists 23 T cell receptor beta chains sequenced from one sample in a study of blood T cell repertoires in COVID-19. Data came from immunoSEQ multiplex PCR; TCRdb stores just in-frame clones and leaves some out. The profile shows roughly 460,000 clones, about 90% of them singletons. The sequenced sample consisted of peripheral blood. The receptor set was obtained from a man younger than 35 with COVID-19, enrolled during active disease.

Here the CDR3 reads CASSHDRGHDEQYF. The CDR3 DNA is TGTGCCAGCAGCCACGACAGGGGGCATGACGAGCAGTACTTC. The V gene is TRBV7-9, the J gene TRBJ2-7; 10 bases align to TRBD1. The germline CDR1 and CDR2 sequences are SEHNR and FQNEAQ (reference sequence). The CDR3 runs to 14 residues. J lost 5 bases, V lost 5 bases, and 6 bases had no gene match.

V usage is TRBV3-1 (or the pseudogene TRBV3-2) and J usage is TRBJ1-1; unclear D gene. Germline loops: CDR1 LGHDT, CDR2 YNNKEL (reference sequence). This CDR3 has 12 amino acids. V lost 2 bases, J lost 7 bases, and 8 bases lay in between. CDR3 DNA: TGTGCCAGCAGCCAAAGTACAGATGAAGCTTTCTTT. Its translation is CASSQSTDEAFF.

The V call is TRBV6-5, the J call TRBJ1-6, with 8 bases matching TRBD1. CDR3 length equals 15 residues. With V trimmed by 2 bases and J by 7 bases, 4 bases remained unmatched. The germline gives CDR1 MNHEY, CDR2 SVGAGI. Here the CDR3 DNA reads TGTGCCAGCAGTTACGGGGACAGGAGCAATTCACCCCTCCACTTT. Translated, it gives CASSYGDRSNSPLHF.

The chain has TRBV6-1 and TRBJ2-3; 7 bases fit TRBD1. The ends lost 1 base at V and 4 bases at J; junction bases unmatched: 11. The CDR3 runs to 17 residues. Germline V gene data show CDR1 as MNHNS and CDR2 as SASEGT. The CDR3 nucleotides are TGTGCCAGCAGTGAAGAACCTAGGGGGCGGGCAGCAGATACGCAGTATTTT. Amino acid sequence: CASSEEPRGRAADTQYF.

J is TRBJ1-1 and V is TRBV23-1; maybe TRBD1 (6 bases). TRBV23-1 is an ORF; its function is uncertain. Trimming removed 7 bases from V and 3 bases from J, with 9 bases in between. The CDR3 runs to 12 residues. This CDR3 is CASKGGDTEAFF. The CDR3, as DNA: TGCGCCAGCAAAGGGGGGGACACTGAAGCTTTCTTT.

This chain connects TRBV24-1 to TRBJ2-1; the match to TRBD2 covers 11 bases. V lost 4 bases and J lost 5; bases outside the gene matches: 3. Germline V gene sequence: CDR1 KGHDR, CDR2 SFDVKD. This CDR3 contains 15 residues. The CDR3 reads CATSEAGLADNEQFF. The CDR3 nucleotides read TGTGCCACCAGTGAGGCGGGACTAGCGGACAATGAGCAGTTCTTC.

V is TRBV2 and J is TRBJ1-6; 8 bases map to TRBD1. The V and J ends lost 8 bases and 8 bases, in that order; junction bases with no gene match: 14. The germline V gene has CDR1 SNHLY and CDR2 FYNNEI. The CDR3 runs to 16 residues. In DNA form, the CDR3 reads TGTGCCAGCTCACAGCCGCGGACAGGGTGGGATTCACCCCTCCACTTT. This sequence encodes CASSQPRTGWDSPLHF.

The chain carries TRBV11-2 and TRBJ2-7; D gene ambiguous. V was trimmed by 1 base and J by 4 bases, leaving 5 bases between them. CDR1 is SGHAT and CDR2 is FQNNGV in the germline V gene. The CDR3 contains 12 residues. The CDR3 loop is CASSLVSYEQYF. As DNA, the CDR3 is TGTGCCAGCAGCTTAGTTTCTTACGAGCAGTACTTC.

The chain recombines TRBV24-1 with TRBJ2-2; 8 bases are a match to TRBD1. Trimming removed 4 bases from V and 6 bases from J; junction bases left unmatched: 3. The CDR3 totals 14 residues. Per germline, CDR1 KGHDR and CDR2 SFDVKD. The chain's CDR3 is CATSEMDRAGELFF. The CDR3 nucleotides read TGTGCCACCAGTGAAATGGACAGGGCCGGGGAGCTGTTTTTT.

The chain joins TRBV9 to TRBJ1-6, with a weak D call TRBD1 (5 bases). V shed 0 bases and J shed 7 bases, with 11 bases lying between them. Germline lookup yields CDR1 SGDLS and CDR2 YYNGEE. This CDR3 contains 15 residues. The CDR3 is CASSVAQGGNSPLHF. In nucleotides, the CDR3 is TGTGCCAGCAGCGTAGCTCAGGGAGGCAATTCACCCCTCCACTTT.

This chain links TRBV6-6 with TRBJ2-3; TRBD1 agrees at 10 bases. Looked up from germline, CDR1 is MNHNY and CDR2 is SVGAGI (reference sequence). The CDR3 has 16 residues. Trimming at V came to 7 bases and at J to 3 bases, leaving 10 bases not matched to a gene. CDR3 residues: CASTDLTGGATDTQYF. The CDR3 DNA is TGTGCCAGCACCGACCTGACAGGGGGCGCGACAGATACGCAGTATTTT.

This clone was seen once. This chain's CDR3 is CASSILGGGALDEQYF. The DNA of the CDR3 is TGTGCCAGTAGTATTTTGGGGGGAGGGGCCCTGGACGAGCAGTACTTC. The J gene is TRBJ2-7, the V gene TRBV19; 7 bases are a match to TRBD2. CDR1 and CDR2 (germline): LNHDA, SQIVND (reference sequence). The CDR3 is 16 residues long. V shed 3 bases, J shed 5 bases, and the junction held 13 bases outside the gene matches.

The chain is built from TRBV10-1 and TRBJ1-1; 8 nucleotides align to TRBD1. The CDR3 is 15 amino acids. V lost 0 bases, J lost 6 bases, and 6 bases stayed unmatched. Germline V gene data show CDR1 as WNHNN and CDR2 as SYGVQD (reference sequence). The CDR3 bases are TGCGCCAGCAGTGAGTCTGGACAGGGTGAAGCTGAAGCTTTCTTT. Its protein product is CASSESGQGEAEAFF.

This chain joins TRBV11-1 and TRBJ1-1; 8 bases map to TRBD1. Trimming removed 5 bases from V and 1 base from J; junction bases left unmatched: 6. The length of the CDR3 is 15 residues. CDR1 SGHAT and CDR2 FQDESV come from the germline V gene (reference sequence). The CDR3 DNA sequence: TGTGCCAGCAGCGCCAGGACAGGGAGGAACACTGAAGCTTTCTTT. Protein: CASSARTGRNTEAFF.

The genes are TRBV19 and TRBJ1-5, with 10 bases identical to TRBD1. The germline V gene has CDR1 LNHDA and CDR2 SQIVND (reference sequence). With 6 bases clipped from V and 5 bases from J, the junction kept 1 base outside the gene matches. The CDR3 has 13 amino acids. CDR3 amino acids: CASSGTGDQPQHF. CDR3 DNA: TGTGCCAGTAGCGGGACAGGGGATCAGCCCCAGCATTTT.

V is TRBV19 and J is TRBJ1-3; TRBD1 agrees at 12 bases. The CDR3 runs 16 residues. Germline V lookup: CDR1 LNHDA, CDR2 SQIVND (reference sequence). V shed 4 bases and J 4 bases; nucleotides not matched to a gene: 5. CDR3: CASSSPGTGGGNTIYF. CDR3 coding DNA: TGTGCCAGTAGTAGCCCCGGGACAGGGGGCGGAAACACCATATATTTT.

This clone appeared a few times. This chain uses TRBV27 with TRBJ2-7; the match to TRBD2 covers 9 bases. Germline CDR1 is MNHEY and CDR2 is SMNVEV (reference sequence). The CDR3 sequence is 15 residues long. The ends lost 4 bases at V and 2 bases at J; junction bases unmatched: 6. CDR3 amino acids: CASSSTSGQAYEQYF. CDR3 nucleotide sequence: TGTGCCAGCAGTTCGACTAGCGGACAGGCCTACGAGCAGTACTTC.

This chain joins TRBV19 and TRBJ2-7; D perhaps matches TRBD1 (5 bases). The CDR3 is 14 residues long. Germline loops: CDR1 LNHDA, CDR2 SQIVND (reference sequence). V was clipped by 2 bases and J by 2 bases, with 10 bases between them. The CDR3 DNA follows: TGTGCCAGTAGTATAACAGGTATCCCCTACGAGCAGTACTTC. Translating gives CASSITGIPYEQYF.

The rearrangement links TRBV2 to TRBJ2-7, with 7 bases identical to TRBD1. V dropped 6 bases and J dropped 3; count of bases not matched to a gene: 5. The CDR3 has 13 residues. Germline V CDR1 and CDR2: SNHLY, FYNNEI. Here the CDR3 reads CASRGRQGYEQYF. In DNA, the CDR3 is TGTGCCAGCAGAGGTCGACAGGGCTACGAGCAGTACTTC.

The chain employs TRBV2 and TRBJ2-2; 7 nucleotides match TRBD2. With 8 bases clipped from V and 0 bases from J, the junction kept 12 bases outside the gene matches. The V gene's germline CDR1 is SNHLY and CDR2 FYNNEI. The CDR3 covers 17 residues. Written as DNA, the CDR3 is TGTGCCAGCGTTAGGTCGGCTAGCGGTCCGAACACCGGGGAGCTGTTTTTT. This codes for CASVRSASGPNTGELFF.

This sequence joins TRBV18 and TRBJ1-2; no definite D call. CDR1 is KGHSH and CDR2 is LQKENI in the germline V gene. Trimming stripped 2 bases from V and 6 bases from J, with 10 bases between. This CDR3 region has 13 residues. The CDR3 is CASSPGFRDGYTF. The CDR3 DNA reads as TGTGCCAGCTCACCAGGGTTTCGGGATGGCTACACCTTC. The full variable domain, completed using reference TRBV18 and TRBJ1-2, is NAGVMQNPRHLVRRRGQEARLRCSPMKGHSHVYWYRQLPEEGLKFMVYLQKENIIDESGMPKERFSAEFPKEGPSILRIQQVVRGDSAAYFCASSPGFRDGYTFGSGTRLTVV.

This rearrangement joins TRBV11-3 to TRBJ2-1, with D possibly matching TRBD2 (5 bases). The CDR3 runs to 14 residues. CDR1 is SGHNT, CDR2 YENEEA, per germline. Trimming cost V 3 bases and J 0 bases, with 6 bases left between them. In DNA, the CDR3 is TGTGCCAGCAGCTTGGGGAGCTCCTACAATGAGCAGTTCTTC. This codes for CASSLGSSYNEQFF. Looking up the rest from reference TRBV11-3 and TRBJ2-1 gives the full variable domain: EAGVVQSPRYKIIEKKQPVAFWCNPISGHNTLYWYLQNLGQGPELLIRYENEEAVDDSQLPKDRFSAERLKGVDSTLKIQPAELGDSAVYLCASSLGSSYNEQFFGPGTRLTVL.

V gene TRBV13 combines with J gene TRBJ2-2, with D hard to call. The CDR3 has 14 amino acids. With 5 bases removed from V and 1 base from J, the gap between germline ends came to 8 bases. Germline assignment: CDR1 PRHDT and CDR2 FYEKMQ (reference sequence). The CDR3 protein is CASSPYGNTGELFF. CDR3 in DNA: TGTGCCAGCAGCCCGTACGGGAACACCGGGGAGCTGTTTTTT.